The present T cell receptor beta chain was sequenced within a study of persistence of HIV-infected CD4 T cells. This was the immunoSEQ version 4 assay in survey mode. The table came from immunoSEQ multiplex PCR; TCRdb's copy has only in-frame clones and leaves some out. Seen here are 13,000 or so clones, approximately 68% observed once, and the top ten hold 6.9%. A remark on this clone: Antigen unknown.

Overlapping HIV-1 Gag 15-mer peptides at about 1 ug per peptide per mL were used. CD4+ T cells upregulating both CD40 ligand and CD69 were sorted as responding cells. Inclusion required CMV-positive serology and CD4+ counts above 400 cells/uL. Germline CDR1 and CDR2: MNHEY and SMNVEV (reference sequence). Trimming removed 7 bases at V and 0 bases at J, with 16 bases between. The CDR3 loop spans 16 amino acids. This material consisted of CD4+ T cells sorted from PBMCs after roughly 18-hour stimulation, taken from a patient who received antiretroviral therapy. The chain couples TRBV27 to TRBJ2-1; perhaps TRBD2 as D (5 bases). The sequence derives from an adult man with HIV who was CMV-seropositive. As DNA, the CDR3 is TGTGCCAGCAACCTAAAAGCGGTGGGCTCCTACAATGAGCAGTTCTTC. This translates into CASNLKAVGSYNEQFF.